The sequence of this TCR beta chain was determined in a study of T cell responses to AZD1222 COVID-19 vaccine. About the research overall: It was second doses at about 4 or about 12 weeks that were pooled.

The table came from immunoSEQ multiplex PCR; TCRdb's copy has only in-frame clones and leaves some out. The sample holds roughly 150,000 clones; roughly nine tenths are singletons and the top ten take about 4.7%. Findings and caveats of the study: Unmutated variant regions reportedly attract nearly half of all spike-specific TCRs. Recipients of AZD1222 seropositive at baseline numbered only 6 or 7. With dominance at 160-218 and 743-854, vaccine-associated CD4 TCRs spanned spike.

Notes on this clone: Its antigen is still unknown.

V was clipped by 3 bases and J by 8 bases, with 6 bases between them. The germline gives CDR1 DFQATT, CDR2 SNEGSKA (reference sequence). The CDR3 contains 10 residues. V and J are TRBV20-1 and TRBJ2-3; D is unresolved. This receptor was obtained from an adult in good health. The specimen comprised peripheral blood, sampled on day 0 of AZD1222 vaccination. This chain's CDR3 is CSASRTTQYF. The CDR3 bases are TGCAGTGCTAGTCGTACTACGCAGTATTTT.